This TCR beta chain was retrieved from a study of shared clonotypes between healthy human individuals. Overall study context: Samples came from a couple of female and a few male donors aged 18 to 49.

There are a few counts of this clone. It was across several immunoSEQ plates that each subset's genomic DNA was evenly split. Sequencing was performed with immunoSEQ multiplex PCR; in TCRdb, only in-frame clones are kept and a portion is missing. The table shows about 490,000 clones, with approximately 80% occurring only once. CDR3 size: 14 residues. CDR1 is SGHNT, CDR2 YYREEE, per germline (reference sequence). V was clipped by 1 base and J by 4 bases; unmatched bases: 2. Sequencing used PBMCs. This clonotype was sampled from a woman in her 40s in good health. Some clones in this sample may be carry-over from other donors' samples. The chain joins TRBV5-4 to TRBJ2-7; 10 bases map to TRBD2. CDR3 in amino acids: CASSLTSGKYEQYF. The CDR3 DNA follows: TGTGCCAGCAGCTTGACTAGCGGGAAGTACGAGCAGTACTTC.